A single sample gave rise to the 27 T cell receptor beta chains below, sequenced in a study of blood T cells in healthy people across ages. A second roughly 6 to 12 cycle PCR used barcoded and J-beta primers. TCRdb ran MiXCR on the 5' RACE reads and lists one entry per CDR3 protein. The data show roughly 1,800,000 distinct CDR3 sequences, with 40% to 55% seen just once and less than 2.5% held by the top ten. Sequenced: blood. The receptors originated from a woman in her forties in good health.

This clonotype showed up just once. V and J are TRBV20-1 and TRBJ2-5; no clear D gene. This CDR3 is built from 13 residues. The germline V gene encodes CDR1 DFQATT and CDR2 SNEGSKA (reference sequence). V lost 0 bases to trimming and J lost 7 bases, with 12 bases between them. CDR3 amino acids: CSARDLGSGTQYF. The CDR3 nucleotides are TGCAGTGCTAGAGATCTGGGGTCCGGGACCCAGTACTTC.

The V and J genes are TRBV7-8 and TRBJ2-1, with D possibly being TRBD1 or TRBD2 (6 bases each). V dropped 3 bases and J dropped 3 bases, with 21 bases sitting between them. The CDR3 is made up of 18 amino acids. The germline gives CDR1 SGHVS, CDR2 FQNEAQ. The CDR3 nucleotides are TGTGCCAGCAGCTTTTCGGTGGTCGGGGGCGCCTACTACAATGAGCAGTTCTTC. Its protein is CASSFSVVGGAYYNEQFF.

The chain carries TRBV2 and TRBJ1-5; no clear D. Germline-derived CDR1 and CDR2 are SNHLY and FYNNEI. The CDR3 extends over 15 amino acids. V lost 2 bases and J 0 bases, leaving 8 bases between the germline ends. CDR3 protein: CASSEFGFSNQPQHF. CDR3 coding DNA: TGTGCCAGCAGTGAATTCGGATTTAGCAATCAGCCCCAGCATTTT. Full variable domain (outside the CDR3, taken from reference TRBV2 and TRBJ1-5): EPEVTQTPSHQVTQMGQEVILRCVPISNHLYFYWYRQILGQKVEFLVSFYNNEISEKSEIFDDQFSVERPDGSNFTLKIRSTKLEDSAMYFCASSEFGFSNQPQHFGDGTRLSIL.

The chain recombines TRBV18 with TRBJ2-5, with a weak D call TRBD1 (5 bases). V was pared by 3 bases and J by 6 bases, with 14 bases between. The CDR3 loop spans 14 amino acids. From germline, CDR1 is KGHSH and CDR2 LQKENI. CDR3 sequence: CASSPQKGVQTQYF. As DNA, the CDR3 is TGTGCCAGCTCACCTCAAAAAGGGGTGCAGACCCAGTACTTC.

The chain uses TRBV15 and TRBJ2-1; the D call may be TRBD1 or TRBD2 (5 bases each). The germline CDR1 and CDR2 sequences are LNHNV and YYDKDF (reference sequence). V gave up 1 base and J gave up 5 bases, with 15 bases separating them. The CDR3 runs 16 residues. The CDR3, as DNA: TGTGCCACCAGCAGAGTGGAAGGGACGCCAGACAATGAGCAGTTCTTC. As protein: CATSRVEGTPDNEQFF.

This clonotype was seen more than once but under ten times. The chain recombines TRBV9 with TRBJ2-1, with 9 bases matching TRBD2. This CDR3 is built from 16 residues. Germline assignment: CDR1 SGDLS and CDR2 YYNGEE. Trimming cost V 3 bases and J 6 bases; bases outside gene matches: 10. As DNA, the CDR3 is TGTGCCAGCAGCGCCGGGGGGCGGGGGGGCATCAATGAGCAGTTCTTC. It yields the protein CASSAGGRGGINEQFF.

In its sample, this clonotype was seen a few times. The chain combines TRBV7-2 with TRBJ2-1; D unresolved. CDR3 length: 13 amino acids. CDR1 is SGHTA, CDR2 FQGNSA, per germline. V was shortened by 5 bases and J by 6 bases, with 11 bases between the two germline ends. The CDR3 spells CASSQVFGNEQFF. The CDR3 DNA reads TGTGCCAGCAGCCAGGTCTTCGGCAATGAGCAGTTCTTC.

Comment on this clonotype: The final CDR3 position lacks the conserved phenylalanine or tryptophan, pointing to a likely read error. The chain combines TRBV20-1 with TRBJ2-3, with D possibly matching TRBD2 (6 bases). The V gene lost 3 bases and the J gene lost 1 base, with 11 bases spanning the gap. The CDR3 contains 14 residues. Germline V lookup: CDR1 DFQATT, CDR2 SNEGSKA (reference sequence). Written as DNA, the CDR3 is TGCAGTGCTAGCTACGGCGGGGGCACAGATACGCAGTATCTT. Translating it yields CSASYGGGTDTQYL.

This clonotype has only a few counts. The chain couples TRBV4-1 to TRBJ2-7; 11 bases match TRBD2. Per germline, CDR1 MGHRA and CDR2 YSYEKL. CDR3 length: 15 amino acids. The ends lost 4 bases at V and 5 bases at J; junction bases unmatched: 7. The CDR3 DNA reads as TGCGCCAGCAGCCGGGGACTAGCGGAGGGTCACGAGCAGTACTTC. This sequence encodes CASSRGLAEGHEQYF.

There are a few counts of this clonotype. The V call is TRBV6-1, the J call TRBJ2-6; possibly TRBD2 for D (6 bases). Looked up from germline, CDR1 is MNHNS and CDR2 is SASEGT. Trimming stripped 6 bases from V and 0 bases from J, with 18 bases between. This CDR3 has 18 amino acids. The CDR3 region has the DNA TGTGCCAGCAGCCTCCCACGGGGAGGTAGCTCTGGGGCCAACGTCCTGACTTTC. Translating gives CASSLPRGGSSGANVLTF.

This sequence joins TRBV28 and TRBJ1-2; unclear D gene. This CDR3 spans 14 amino acids. Per germline, CDR1 MDHEN and CDR2 SYDVKM. Trimming took off 3 bases at V and 5 bases at J, with 13 bases between the two ends. The CDR3 nucleotides are TGTGCCAGCAGTTTCCCAGAAGGGAGATATGGCTACACCTTC. It specifies CASSFPEGRYGYTF.

CDR3 DNA: TGTGCCAGCACCCGGGACTCGCCGTCGGTAGCTTTCTTT. It is translated as CASTRDSPSVAFF. V gene TRBV6-2 or TRBV6-3 combines with J gene TRBJ1-1; a possible D gene is TRBD1 (5 bases). CDR3 length: 13 residues. Germline lookup yields CDR1 MNHEY and CDR2 SVGEGT. V was clipped by 7 bases and J by 10 bases, with 19 bases between them.

The CDR3 sequence: CATSEMGSGGATGANVLTF. The CDR3 coding sequence is TGTGCCACCAGTGAAATGGGCAGCGGGGGGGCGACTGGGGCCAACGTCCTGACTTTC. The rearrangement uses TRBV24-1 and TRBJ2-6, with 10 bases lining up with TRBD2. The CDR3 is made up of 19 amino acids. Trimming at V came to 4 bases and at J to 2 bases, leaving 10 bases not matched to a gene. CDR1 and CDR2 from the germline V gene are KGHDR and SFDVKD.

This chain links TRBV5-4 with TRBJ1-6; weak D call: TRBD1 (5 bases). Germline loops: CDR1 SGHNT, CDR2 YYREEE (reference sequence). The CDR3 contains 15 residues. V lost 4 bases and J 7 bases, leaving 15 bases between the germline ends. DNA of the CDR3: TGTGCCAGCAGCCCTGGGACCGACCGCAATTCACCCCTCCACTTT. Its translation is CASSPGTDRNSPLHF. Variable domain in full (rest from reference TRBV5-4 and TRBJ1-6): ETGVTQSPTHLIKTRGQQVTLRCSSQSGHNTVSWYQQALGQGPQFIFQYYREEENGRGNFPPRFSGLQFPNYSSELNVNALELDDSALYLCASSPGTDRNSPLHFGNGTRLTVT.

In this sample, this clonotype turned up a few times. The J gene is TRBJ2-5, the V gene TRBV11-2, with D unclear. The CDR3 loop spans 13 amino acids. The germline CDR1 and CDR2 sequences are SGHAT and FQNNGV. V was trimmed by 0 bases and J by 4 bases, leaving 6 bases between them. The CDR3 protein is CASSLEVSETQYF. CDR3 coding DNA: TGTGCCAGCAGCTTAGAGGTGTCAGAGACCCAGTACTTC.

Concerning this clonotype: Mismatch with germline at one junction end may stem from a read error. The chain employs TRBV20-1 and TRBJ2-1, with 9 bases that match TRBD1. CDR1 is DFQATT and CDR2 is SNEGSKA in the germline V gene (reference sequence). This CDR3 is 17 amino acids long. CDR3 sequence reads: CGAREMPQGAGINEQFF. DNA of the CDR3: TGCGGTGCTAGAGAAATGCCACAGGGGGCTGGGATAAATGAGCAGTTCTTC.

V and J are TRBV10-3 and TRBJ1-2; no clear D. CDR3 length: 14 residues. Germline assignment: CDR1 ENHRY and CDR2 SYGVKD. The V gene lost 7 bases and the J gene lost 3 bases, with 15 bases spanning the gap. The CDR3 DNA reads as TGTGCCATCAAAGTGAGTCAGAGTTACTATGGCTACACCTTC. It translates to CAIKVSQSYYGYTF.

The chain links TRBV11-1 to TRBJ2-4; 8 bases line up with TRBD1. The CDR3 is 13 residues long. Germline V CDR1 and CDR2: SGHAT, FQDESV (reference sequence). Trimming cost V 8 bases and J 13 bases; bases outside gene matches: 13. The CDR3 here is CASGSGSGGVQYF. CDR3 coding DNA: TGTGCCAGCGGCTCGGGATCAGGGGGCGTCCAGTACTTC.

For this clonotype: A read error may produce the germline difference seen at one junction end. CDR3 residues: CSAGRDSQEAQYF. Here the CDR3 DNA reads TGCAGTGCTGGACGGGACAGTCAAGAGGCCCAGTACTTC. The chain recombines TRBV20-1 with TRBJ2-5; 7 bases fit TRBD1. This CDR3 spans 13 amino acids. The germline gives CDR1 DFQATT, CDR2 SNEGSKA (reference sequence).

The V and J genes are TRBV4-1 and TRBJ1-2, with D perhaps matching TRBD1 (5 bases). The V end lost 4 bases, the J end lost 7 bases, and 19 bases lay between the germline ends. Germline CDR1 MGHRA, CDR2 YSYEKL. The CDR3 is 15 amino acids. The CDR3 nucleotides are TGCGCCAGCAGCCCCCACGGGCCGGGGCAGGGTGGCTACACCTTC. Amino acid sequence: CASSPHGPGQGGYTF.

This sequence joins TRBV7-2 and TRBJ2-1; the match to TRBD2 covers 11 bases. This CDR3 has 19 amino acids. The germline V gene has CDR1 SGHTA and CDR2 FQGNSA. V dropped 5 bases and J dropped 0; count of bases not matched to a gene: 12. The CDR3 nucleotides read TGTGCCAGCAGCCCACGTGGGACTAGCGGCCCCAGCTCCTACAATGAGCAGTTCTTC. It encodes CASSPRGTSGPSSYNEQFF.

The chain combines TRBV6-5 with TRBJ2-1; D possibly corresponds to TRBD1 (6 bases). CDR1 is MNHEY and CDR2 is SVGAGI in the germline V gene. The CDR3 is 14 amino acids. Trimming took off 6 bases at V and 10 bases at J, with 19 bases between the two ends. DNA of the CDR3: TGTGCCAGCAGCAACCCAAACAGGGTTGGAGAGCAGTTCTTC. Encoded protein: CASSNPNRVGEQFF.

The chain couples TRBV4-2 to TRBJ1-2, with 10 bases that match TRBD1. Germline-derived CDR1 and CDR2 are LGHNA and YNFKEQ. The V and J ends lost 0 bases and 1 base, in that order; junction bases with no gene match: 8. CDR3 length: 18 amino acids. CDR3: CASSQELGTGVFNYGYTF. The CDR3 coding sequence is TGTGCCAGCAGCCAAGAACTAGGGACAGGGGTTTTTAACTATGGCTACACCTTC.

The chain recombines TRBV7-2 with TRBJ2-1; no clear D gene. Trimming removed 1 base at V and 10 bases at J, with 11 bases between. Per germline, CDR1 SGHTA and CDR2 FQGNSA. The CDR3 loop spans 13 amino acids. The CDR3 is CASSLGPTEEQFF. The CDR3 DNA is TGTGCCAGCAGCTTAGGGCCGACCGAGGAGCAGTTCTTC.

The V gene is TRBV5-6, the J gene TRBJ2-4, with D perhaps TRBD1 or TRBD2 (7 bases each). This CDR3 is 20 amino acids long. Germline V lookup: CDR1 SGHDT, CDR2 YYEEEE. V lost 4 bases, J lost 0 bases, and 26 bases lay in between. CDR3 protein: CASSPGRDSGMGLAKNIQYF. CDR3 coding DNA: TGTGCCAGCAGCCCGGGCCGGGACAGCGGGATGGGGCTAGCCAAAAACATTCAGTACTTC.

V gene TRBV29-1 combines with J gene TRBJ1-2, with D hard to call. The CDR3 contains 12 residues. The V end lost 4 bases, the J end lost 8 bases, and 14 bases lay between the germline ends. Germline lookup yields CDR1 SQVTM and CDR2 ANQGSEA. The CDR3 loop reads CSVGAWKGGYTF. CDR3 bases: TGCAGCGTTGGCGCCTGGAAAGGGGGCTACACCTTC. Full variable domain (rest looked up from reference TRBV29-1 and TRBJ1-2): SAVISQKPSRDICQRGTSLTIQCQVDSQVTMMFWYRQQPGQSLTLIATANQGSEATYESGFVIDKFPISRPNLTFSTLTVSNMSPEDSSIYLCSVGAWKGGYTFGSGTRLTVV.

This clonotype was seen a few times. The chain joins TRBV27 to TRBJ2-1, with 10 positions matching TRBD2. Germline loops: CDR1 MNHEY, CDR2 SMNVEV (reference sequence). This CDR3 spans 18 amino acids. Trimming removed 5 bases from V and 7 bases from J; junction bases left unmatched: 17. The CDR3 DNA is TGTGCCAGCAGTCCCCACCTTCTAGCGGGGGCCCTGGTGAATGAGCAGTTCTTC. Protein sequence: CASSPHLLAGALVNEQFF.